The T cell receptor beta chain under discussion was sequenced for a study of T cell responses to AZD1222 COVID-19 vaccine. This CDR3 comprises 15 residues. Germline V gene lookup returns CDR1 SGHAT and CDR2 FQNNGV. The germline V and J ends were trimmed by 0 bases and 7 bases, with 13 bases remaining between them. Remarks on this clone: Its antigen is not known.

Overall study results and limits: Regions 160-218 and 743-854 dominated among vaccine-associated CD4 TCRs spanning spike. Spike-specific TCRs gained breadth and depth after people received two AZD1222 doses.

TCRdb's copy holds only in-frame clones and misses some; the assay was immunoSEQ multiplex PCR. The repertoire includes around 120,000 clones, 93% of them detected once, and 5% sits in the top ten. The chain carries TRBV11-2 and TRBJ2-1; weak D call: TRBD1 (7 bases). This TCR was sampled from an adult who received the AZD1222 COVID-19 vaccine. The input for sequencing was peripheral blood, taken 28 days after the second AZD1222 dose. CDR3 nucleotides: TGTGCCAGCAGCTTAGACAGGGGGGTGATGAATGAGCAGTTCTTC. It codes for CASSLDRGVMNEQFF.